This entry features one TCR beta chain sequence. Its specificity is unknown. These data come from a study of OX40 agonist ivuxolimab in advanced cancers. Blood draws occurred at baseline, cycle 4 day 1, and cycle 7 day 1. The assay was immunoSEQ multiplex PCR, and TCRdb's table has in-frame clones only and misses some. The profile covers about 69,000 clones, with 89% appearing a single time and roughly 4% taken by the ten largest. CDR3 length: 14 amino acids. Trimming left V 2 bases short and J 2 bases short, with 9 bases between. Germline V gene sequence: CDR1 SGHTA, CDR2 FQGNSA. Overall study results and limits: At 0.1-3.0 mg/kg, partial responders had clonal expansion among the lowest observed. At 0.1 to 3.0 mg/kg and by week 6, CD4+ and CD8+ T cells in the blood had expanded clonally.

Here the sequenced sample was CD4+ or CD8+ T cells sorted from blood, taken in a trial of the OX40 agonist ivuxolimab. The chain is built from TRBV7-2 and TRBJ1-1; D unresolved. This TCR was recovered from an adult with an advanced solid tumor such as melanoma, head and neck, liver or kidney cancer. The CDR3 loop is CASSLLASNTEAFF. CDR3 in DNA: TGTGCCAGCAGCTTATTAGCAAGCAACACTGAAGCTTTCTTT.